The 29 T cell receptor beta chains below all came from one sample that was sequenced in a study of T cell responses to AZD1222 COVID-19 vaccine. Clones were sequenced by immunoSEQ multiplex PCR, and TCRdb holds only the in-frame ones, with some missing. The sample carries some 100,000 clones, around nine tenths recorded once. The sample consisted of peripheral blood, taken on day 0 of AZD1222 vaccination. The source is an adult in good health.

The CDR3 loop is CASSEAGVNSPLHF. The CDR3, as DNA: TGTGCCAGCAGTGAAGCTGGAGTTAATTCACCCCTCCACTTT. V gene TRBV6-1 combines with J gene TRBJ1-6, with unresolved D. The CDR3 runs to 14 residues. The V and J ends lost 0 bases and 6 bases respectively, with 6 bases between them. From germline, CDR1 is MNHNS and CDR2 SASEGT.

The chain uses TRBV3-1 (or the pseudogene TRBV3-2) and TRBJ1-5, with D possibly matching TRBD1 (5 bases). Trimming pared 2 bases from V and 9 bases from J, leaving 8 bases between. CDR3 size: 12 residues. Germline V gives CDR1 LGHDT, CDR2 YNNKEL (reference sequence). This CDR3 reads CASSQTGGPQHF. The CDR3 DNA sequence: TGTGCCAGCAGCCAAACGGGGGGGCCCCAGCATTTT.

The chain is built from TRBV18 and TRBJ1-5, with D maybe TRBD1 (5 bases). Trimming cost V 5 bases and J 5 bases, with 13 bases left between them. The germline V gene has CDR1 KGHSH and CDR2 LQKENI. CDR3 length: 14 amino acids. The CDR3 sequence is CASSTEGSDQPQHF. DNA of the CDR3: TGTGCCAGCTCAACGGAGGGGTCCGATCAGCCCCAGCATTTT.

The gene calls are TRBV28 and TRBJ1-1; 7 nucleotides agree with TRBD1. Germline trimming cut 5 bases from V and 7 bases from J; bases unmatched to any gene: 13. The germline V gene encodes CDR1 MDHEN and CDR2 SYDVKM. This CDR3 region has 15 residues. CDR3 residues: CASSVTGRASSEAFF. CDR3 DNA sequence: TGTGCCAGCAGTGTGACAGGGAGGGCCTCGAGTGAAGCTTTCTTT.

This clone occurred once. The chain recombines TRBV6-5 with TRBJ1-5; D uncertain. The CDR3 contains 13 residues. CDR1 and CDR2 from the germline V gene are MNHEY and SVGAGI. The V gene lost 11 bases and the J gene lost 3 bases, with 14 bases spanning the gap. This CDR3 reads CASSVLTNQPQHF. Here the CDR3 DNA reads TGTGCCTCCTCGGTGCTAACCAATCAGCCCCAGCATTTT.

This CDR3 reads CASSLGGQNFEKLFF. The CDR3, as DNA: TGCGCCAGCAGCTTGGGTGGGCAGAACTTTGAAAAACTGTTTTTT. The chain employs TRBV5-1 and TRBJ1-4; unclear D gene. V lost 0 bases and J lost 7, with 13 bases in between. The CDR3 is made up of 15 amino acids. Germline loops: CDR1 SGHRS, CDR2 YFSETQ.

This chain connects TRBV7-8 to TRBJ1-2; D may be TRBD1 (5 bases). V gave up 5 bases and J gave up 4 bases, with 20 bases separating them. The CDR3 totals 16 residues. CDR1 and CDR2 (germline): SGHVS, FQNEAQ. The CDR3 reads CASSPRRDSPIYGYTF. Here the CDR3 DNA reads TGTGCCAGCAGCCCAAGAAGAGACAGCCCAATCTATGGCTACACCTTC.

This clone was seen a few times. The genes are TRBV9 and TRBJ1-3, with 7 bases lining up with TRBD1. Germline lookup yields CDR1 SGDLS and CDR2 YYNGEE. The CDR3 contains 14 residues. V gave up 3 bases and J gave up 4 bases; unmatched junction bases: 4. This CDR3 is CASSAQQGGNTIYF. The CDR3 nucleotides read TGTGCCAGCAGCGCGCAACAGGGGGGAAACACCATATATTTT.

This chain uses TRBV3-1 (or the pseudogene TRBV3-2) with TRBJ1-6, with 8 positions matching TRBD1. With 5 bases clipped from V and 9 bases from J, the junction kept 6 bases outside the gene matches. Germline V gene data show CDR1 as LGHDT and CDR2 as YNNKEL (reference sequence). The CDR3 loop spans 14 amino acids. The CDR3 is CASSGQGRSSPLHF. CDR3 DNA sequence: TGTGCCAGCAGCGGACAGGGTAGGAGTTCACCCCTCCACTTT.

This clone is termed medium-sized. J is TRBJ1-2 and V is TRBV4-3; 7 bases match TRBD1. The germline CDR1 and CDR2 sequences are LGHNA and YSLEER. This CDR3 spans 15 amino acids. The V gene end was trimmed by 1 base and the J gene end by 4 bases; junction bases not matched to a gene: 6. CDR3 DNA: TGCGCCAGCAGCCAAGCTCTACAGGGGTTCTATGGCTACACCTTC. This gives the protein CASSQALQGFYGYTF.

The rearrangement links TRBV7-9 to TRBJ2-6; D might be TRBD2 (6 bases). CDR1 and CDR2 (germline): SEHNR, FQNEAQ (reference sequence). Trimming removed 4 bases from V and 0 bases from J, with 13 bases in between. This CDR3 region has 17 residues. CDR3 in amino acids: CASSYYRGNSGANVLTF. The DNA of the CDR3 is TGTGCCAGCAGCTACTACCGGGGGAACTCTGGGGCCAACGTCCTGACTTTC.

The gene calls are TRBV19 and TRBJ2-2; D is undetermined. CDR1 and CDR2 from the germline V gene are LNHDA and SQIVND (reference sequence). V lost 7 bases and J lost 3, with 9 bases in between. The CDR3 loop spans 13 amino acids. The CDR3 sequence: CASKGTDTGELFF. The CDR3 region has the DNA TGTGCCAGTAAAGGTACAGACACCGGGGAGCTGTTTTTT.

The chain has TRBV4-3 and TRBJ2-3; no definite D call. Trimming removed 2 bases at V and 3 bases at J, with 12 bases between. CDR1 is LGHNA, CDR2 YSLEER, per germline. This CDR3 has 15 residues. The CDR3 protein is CASSQRATGTDTQYF. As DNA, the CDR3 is TGCGCCAGCAGCCAAAGAGCGACGGGTACAGATACGCAGTATTTT.

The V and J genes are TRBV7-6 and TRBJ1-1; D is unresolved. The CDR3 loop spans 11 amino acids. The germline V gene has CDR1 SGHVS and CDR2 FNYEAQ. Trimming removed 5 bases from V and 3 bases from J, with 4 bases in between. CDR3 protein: CASSRDTEAFF. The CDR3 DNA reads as TGTGCCAGCAGCAGGGACACTGAAGCTTTCTTT. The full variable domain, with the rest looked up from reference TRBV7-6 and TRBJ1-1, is GAGVSQSPRYKVTKRGQDVALRCDPISGHVSLYWYRQALGQGPEFLTYFNYEAQQDKSGLPNDRFSAERPEGSISTLTIQRTEQRDSAMYRCASSRDTEAFFGQGTRLTVV.

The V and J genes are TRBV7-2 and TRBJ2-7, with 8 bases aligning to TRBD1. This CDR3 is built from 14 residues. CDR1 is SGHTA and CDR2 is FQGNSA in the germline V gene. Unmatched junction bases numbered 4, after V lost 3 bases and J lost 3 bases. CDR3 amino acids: CASSFPGGHYEQYF. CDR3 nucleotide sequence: TGTGCCAGCAGCTTTCCAGGGGGCCACTACGAGCAGTACTTC.

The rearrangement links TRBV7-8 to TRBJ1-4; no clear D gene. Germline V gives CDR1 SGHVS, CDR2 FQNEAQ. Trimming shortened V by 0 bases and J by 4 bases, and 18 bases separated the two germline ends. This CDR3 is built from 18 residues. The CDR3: CASSLAGRSGAINEKLFF. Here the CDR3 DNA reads TGTGCCAGCAGCTTAGCGGGGAGATCAGGAGCGATTAATGAAAAACTGTTTTTT.

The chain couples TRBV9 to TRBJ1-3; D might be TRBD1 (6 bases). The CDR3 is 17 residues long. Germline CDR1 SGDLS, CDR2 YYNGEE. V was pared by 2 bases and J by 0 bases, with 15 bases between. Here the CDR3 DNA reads TGTGCCAGCAGCGTCACGGACAGCCTGCGCTCTGGAAACACCATATATTTT. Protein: CASSVTDSLRSGNTIYF.

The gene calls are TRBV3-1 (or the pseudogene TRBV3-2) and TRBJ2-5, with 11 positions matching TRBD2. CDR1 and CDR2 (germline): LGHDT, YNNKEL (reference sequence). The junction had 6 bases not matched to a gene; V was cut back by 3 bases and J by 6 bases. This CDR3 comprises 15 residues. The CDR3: CASSHAGTSGQTQYF. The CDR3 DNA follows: TGTGCCAGCAGCCACGCCGGGACTAGCGGCCAGACCCAGTACTTC.

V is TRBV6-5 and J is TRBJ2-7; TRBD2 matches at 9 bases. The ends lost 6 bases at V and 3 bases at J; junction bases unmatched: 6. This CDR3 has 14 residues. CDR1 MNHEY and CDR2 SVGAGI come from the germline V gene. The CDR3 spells CASRPSGEVYEQYF. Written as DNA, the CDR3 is TGTGCCAGCAGACCTAGCGGGGAAGTCTACGAGCAGTACTTC.

The CDR3: CASSLDRAQETQYF. The CDR3 DNA follows: TGTGCCAGCAGCTTAGACAGGGCCCAAGAGACCCAGTACTTC. This chain joins TRBV7-9 and TRBJ2-5; TRBD1 might be the D (6 bases). Trimming cost V 1 base and J 1 base, with 7 bases left between them. Germline V CDR1 and CDR2: SEHNR, FQNEAQ (reference sequence). There are 14 residues in the CDR3.

CDR3 nucleotides: TGTGCCAGCAGCCATTGGTCTTGGGGTTCGAACACAGATACGCAGTATTTT. Protein sequence: CASSHWSWGSNTDTQYF. V gene TRBV7-9 combines with J gene TRBJ2-3; D unresolved. The germline V and J ends were trimmed by 5 bases and 2 bases, with 20 bases remaining between them. Germline-derived CDR1 and CDR2 are SEHNR and FQNEAQ (reference sequence). This CDR3 is built from 17 residues.

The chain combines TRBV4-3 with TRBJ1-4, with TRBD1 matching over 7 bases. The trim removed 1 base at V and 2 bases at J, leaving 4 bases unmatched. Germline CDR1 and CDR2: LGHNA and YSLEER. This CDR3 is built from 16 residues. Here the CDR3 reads CASSQGPRGTNEKLFF. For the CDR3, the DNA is TGCGCCAGCAGCCAAGGACCCAGGGGGACTAATGAAAAACTGTTTTTT.

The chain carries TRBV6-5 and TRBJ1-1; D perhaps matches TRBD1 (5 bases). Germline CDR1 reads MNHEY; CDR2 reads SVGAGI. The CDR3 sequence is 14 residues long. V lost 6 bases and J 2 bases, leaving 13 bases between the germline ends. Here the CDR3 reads CASSASTVNTEAFF. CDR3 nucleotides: TGTGCCAGCAGCGCTTCGACAGTAAACACTGAAGCTTTCTTT.

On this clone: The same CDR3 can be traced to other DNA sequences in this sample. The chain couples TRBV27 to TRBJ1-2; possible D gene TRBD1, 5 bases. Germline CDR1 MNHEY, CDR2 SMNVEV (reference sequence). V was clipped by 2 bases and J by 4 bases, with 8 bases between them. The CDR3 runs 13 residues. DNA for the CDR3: TGTGCCAGCAGTTTACAGGGCCGCTATGGCTACACCTTC. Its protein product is CASSLQGRYGYTF.

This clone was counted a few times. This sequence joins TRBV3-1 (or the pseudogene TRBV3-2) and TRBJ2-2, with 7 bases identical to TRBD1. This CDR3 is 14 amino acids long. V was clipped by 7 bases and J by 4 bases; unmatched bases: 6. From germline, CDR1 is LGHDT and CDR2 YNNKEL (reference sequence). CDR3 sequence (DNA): TGTGCCAGCATGATGACAGGGACCACCGGGGAGCTGTTTTTT. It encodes CASMMTGTTGELFF.

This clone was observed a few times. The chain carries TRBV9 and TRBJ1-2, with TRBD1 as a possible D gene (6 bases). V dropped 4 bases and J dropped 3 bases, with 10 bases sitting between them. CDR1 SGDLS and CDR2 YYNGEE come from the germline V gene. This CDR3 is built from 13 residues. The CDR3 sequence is CASSSGQYYGYTF. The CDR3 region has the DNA TGTGCCAGCAGCTCTGGACAGTACTATGGCTACACCTTC. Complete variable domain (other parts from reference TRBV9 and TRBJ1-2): DSGVTQTPKHLITATGQRVTLRCSPRSGDLSVYWYQQSLDQGLQFLIQYYNGEERAKGNILERFSAQQFPDLHSELNLSSLELGDSALYFCASSSGQYYGYTFGSGTRLTVV.

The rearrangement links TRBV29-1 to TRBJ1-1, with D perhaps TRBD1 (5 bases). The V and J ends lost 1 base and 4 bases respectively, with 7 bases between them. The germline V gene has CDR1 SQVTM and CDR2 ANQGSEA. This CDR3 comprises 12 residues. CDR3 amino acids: CSVEVQGTEAFF. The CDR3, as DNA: TGCAGCGTTGAAGTGCAGGGCACTGAAGCTTTCTTT.

The CDR3 here is CASSVHAGTAYYGYTF. In DNA form, the CDR3 reads TGCGCCAGCAGCGTCCACGCCGGGACAGCCTACTATGGCTACACCTTC. This rearrangement joins TRBV4-3 to TRBJ1-2; 7 bases match TRBD1. V lost 5 bases and J lost 3; bases outside the gene matches: 12. Looked up from germline, CDR1 is LGHNA and CDR2 is YSLEER. This CDR3 is 16 amino acids long.

The chain's CDR3 is CASSFTSNTEAFF. The CDR3 DNA reads TGTGCCAGCAGCTTTACATCGAACACTGAAGCTTTCTTT. The chain employs TRBV7-3 and TRBJ1-1; D unclear. The CDR3 length is 13 residues. The V end was cut by 3 bases, the J end by 1 base, with 6 bases between. CDR1 and CDR2 from the germline V gene are SGHTA and FQGTGA. The full variable domain, completed using reference TRBV7-3 and TRBJ1-1, is GAGVSQTPSNKVTEKGKYVELRCDPISGHTALYWYRQSLGQGPEFLIYFQGTGAADDSGLPNDRFFAVRPEGSVSTLKIQRTERGDSAVYLCASSFTSNTEAFFGQGTRLTVV.